Below are 19 T cell receptor beta chains sequenced from a single sample in a study of PD-1 blockade in classical Hodgkin lymphoma. This table comes from immunoSEQ multiplex PCR, and its TCRdb copy is limited to in-frame clones, with some not included. The profile shows about 30,000 clones, about 85% of them singletons. The sample's time point: newly diagnosed, previously untreated cHL patient sample. Isolation of CD4+ T cells from thawed PBMCs was performed by magnetic negative selection. Specimen: CD4+ T cells from blood. These receptor sequences come from a human donor with classical Hodgkin lymphoma.

A remark on this clone: Compared with germline, one end of the junction differs, possibly owing to a read error. This chain uses TRBV30 with TRBJ1-1, with D perhaps TRBD1 (5 bases). This CDR3 region has 13 residues. CDR1 and CDR2 from the germline V gene are GTSNPN and SVGIG (reference sequence). CDR3 in amino acids: CAWSGEGNPEAFF. In DNA, the CDR3 is TGTGCCTGGAGTGGTGAGGGGAACCCTGAAGCTTTCTTT.

This sequence joins TRBV5-1 and TRBJ2-1; 11 nucleotides agree with TRBD2. V lost 1 base, J lost 5 bases, and 2 bases stayed unmatched. Germline CDR1 is SGHRS and CDR2 is YFSETQ. The CDR3 has 15 residues. In DNA form, the CDR3 reads TGCGCCAGCAGCTTGCTAGCGGGAGGTAACAATGAGCAGTTCTTC. Encoded protein: CASSLLAGGNNEQFF.

The rearrangement joins TRBV5-6 to TRBJ1-4; 7 nucleotides match TRBD1. CDR1 SGHDT and CDR2 YYEEEE come from the germline V gene. The CDR3 has 15 residues. The V segment lost 0 bases and the J segment 7 bases; nucleotides outside the gene matches: 6. The CDR3 DNA reads TGTGCCAGCAGCTTGGGGGCAGGGGGGTCTGAAAAACTGTTTTTT. As protein: CASSLGAGGSEKLFF. The full variable domain, rest sourced from reference TRBV5-6 and TRBJ1-4, is DAGVTQSPTHLIKTRGQQVTLRCSPKSGHDTVSWYQQALGQGPQFIFQYYEEEERQRGNFPDRFSGHQFPNYSSELNVNALLLGDSALYLCASSLGAGGSEKLFFGSGTQLSVL.

The chain employs TRBV18 and TRBJ1-3; D is ambiguous. This CDR3 has 16 residues. Germline V CDR1 and CDR2: KGHSH, LQKENI. V lost 2 bases to trimming and J lost 1 base, with 12 bases between them. The CDR3 DNA sequence: TGTGCCAGCTCACCAAATACCCTTCCTTCTGGAAACACCATATATTTT. Amino acids: CASSPNTLPSGNTIYF. The full variable domain, with the rest looked up from reference TRBV18 and TRBJ1-3, is NAGVMQNPRHLVRRRGQEARLRCSPMKGHSHVYWYRQLPEEGLKFMVYLQKENIIDESGMPKERFSAEFPKEGPSILRIQQVVRGDSAAYFCASSPNTLPSGNTIYFGEGSWLTVV.

The V and J genes are TRBV28 and TRBJ1-1, with D tentatively TRBD1 (6 bases). In germline, CDR1 is MDHEN, CDR2 SYDVKM. The CDR3 contains 14 residues. The ends were cut back, 6 bases at V and 4 bases at J, with 15 bases in the middle. CDR3 coding DNA: TGTGCCAGCAGAGGGGGTACCTTGGGCACTGAAGCTTTCTTT. Translation gives CASRGGTLGTEAFF.

V gene TRBV18 combines with J gene TRBJ1-5; 8 bases match TRBD1. The CDR3 is 17 amino acids. CDR1 and CDR2 (germline): KGHSH, LQKENI. The junction had 9 bases not matched to a gene; V was cut back by 3 bases and J by 2 bases. As DNA, the CDR3 is TGTGCCAGCTCACCGAACCGACAGGGGACCGGCAATCAGCCCCAGCATTTT. It specifies CASSPNRQGTGNQPQHF.

The chain joins TRBV11-2 to TRBJ1-1; 11 bases fit TRBD1. Germline V CDR1 and CDR2: SGHAT, FQNNGV. With 5 bases clipped from V and 8 bases from J, the junction kept 7 bases outside the gene matches. The CDR3 runs 14 residues. This CDR3 is CASSPRTGGTEAFF. DNA of the CDR3: TGTGCCAGCAGCCCCCGGACAGGGGGCACGGAAGCTTTCTTT.

J is TRBJ2-1 and V is TRBV19; possibly TRBD2 for D (6 bases). The CDR3 has 16 amino acids. V gave up 3 bases and J gave up 1 base, with 13 bases separating them. From germline, CDR1 is LNHDA and CDR2 SQIVND (reference sequence). For the CDR3, the DNA is TGTGCCAGTAGTATGGCGGGGACGAATTCCTACAATGAGCAGTTCTTC. This codes for CASSMAGTNSYNEQFF.

This clone appeared a single time. This rearrangement joins TRBV13 to TRBJ1-2; 7 positions match TRBD1. The CDR3 is made up of 14 amino acids. Germline CDR1 and CDR2: PRHDT and FYEKMQ (reference sequence). V shed 5 bases, J shed 4 bases, and the junction held 7 bases outside the gene matches. CDR3 coding DNA: TGTGCCAGCAGCACCTTACAGGGGACCTATGGCTACACCTTC. The encoded protein is CASSTLQGTYGYTF. The variable domain in full, with the rest retrieved from reference TRBV13 and TRBJ1-2, is AAGVIQSPRHLIKEKRETATLKCYPIPRHDTVYWYQQGPGQDPQFLISFYEKMQSDKGSIPDRFSAQQFSDYHSELNMSSLELGDSALYFCASSTLQGTYGYTFGSGTRLTVV.

This chain links TRBV4-1 with TRBJ2-7, with TRBD1 matching 7 bases. Germline CDR1 is MGHRA and CDR2 is YSYEKL. V lost 1 base and J lost 11; bases outside the gene matches: 8. This CDR3 comprises 13 residues. The DNA of the CDR3 is TGCGCCAGCAGCCAAGGCCAAGACAGGGCGGAGTACTTC. Amino acids: CASSQGQDRAEYF.

V is TRBV11-3 and J is TRBJ2-3; a weak D match, TRBD2 (5 bases). Trimming stripped 5 bases from V and 0 bases from J, with 12 bases between. This CDR3 has 15 residues. Germline values: CDR1 SGHNT, CDR2 YENEEA. The CDR3 nucleotides read TGTGCCAGCAGCCCAACCGGGGAGAGCACAGATACGCAGTATTTT. Amino acid sequence: CASSPTGESTDTQYF.

V is TRBV19 and J is TRBJ1-2, with 8 bases that match TRBD1. V lost 5 bases, J lost 4 bases, and 9 bases stayed unmatched. The CDR3 sequence is 15 residues long. Germline V gives CDR1 LNHDA, CDR2 SQIVND (reference sequence). The CDR3 nucleotides read TGTGCCAGTAGTGACAGACAGGGGTTCCCCTATGGCTACACCTTC. Amino acids: CASSDRQGFPYGYTF.

The chain has TRBV11-2 and TRBJ1-1; TRBD1 matches at 10 bases. This CDR3 spans 13 amino acids. Trimming removed 8 bases from V and 11 bases from J; junction bases left unmatched: 11. Germline CDR1 is SGHAT and CDR2 is FQNNGV. The CDR3, as DNA: TGTGCCAGCCTCAGGACAGGGGGTATGGATGCTTTCTTT. Translating it yields CASLRTGGMDAFF.

This clone was counted between two and nine times. The V gene is TRBV18, the J gene TRBJ1-2; D not resolved. V lost 3 bases and J 3 bases, leaving 8 bases between the germline ends. Germline V gives CDR1 KGHSH, CDR2 LQKENI. This CDR3 contains 13 residues. The CDR3 loop is CASSPSTDYGYTF. The DNA for the CDR3 is TGTGCCAGCTCACCGAGTACAGACTATGGCTACACCTTC.

The sample holds one count of this clone. The CDR3 region has the DNA TGTGCCAGCAGTACTGGACAGGGGGCGGGAGACACTGAAGCTTTCTTT. Translated, it gives CASSTGQGAGDTEAFF. The V call is TRBV2, the J call TRBJ1-1, with 11 bases fitting TRBD1. Germline V gives CDR1 SNHLY, CDR2 FYNNEI. The trim removed 5 bases at V and 3 bases at J, leaving 8 bases unmatched. The CDR3 is 16 amino acids.

The rearrangement uses TRBV6-6 and TRBJ1-5; TRBD1 might be the D (5 bases). CDR1 is MNHNY, CDR2 SVGAGI, per germline (reference sequence). V lost 6 bases and J 3 bases, leaving 15 bases between the germline ends. The CDR3 is made up of 15 amino acids. The CDR3 reads CASREGRVYNQPQHF. In DNA form, the CDR3 reads TGTGCCAGCAGGGAGGGACGGGTATACAATCAGCCCCAGCATTTT.

The chain links TRBV18 to TRBJ2-1; TRBD2 agrees at 8 bases. The CDR3 is 17 residues long. V lost 2 bases, J lost 0 bases, and 6 bases stayed unmatched. Germline values: CDR1 KGHSH, CDR2 LQKENI. The CDR3 sequence is CASSPRNSGDSYNEQFF. Written as DNA, the CDR3 is TGTGCCAGCTCACCAAGGAATAGCGGGGACTCCTACAATGAGCAGTTCTTC. Looking up the rest from reference TRBV18 and TRBJ2-1 gives the full variable domain: NAGVMQNPRHLVRRRGQEARLRCSPMKGHSHVYWYRQLPEEGLKFMVYLQKENIIDESGMPKERFSAEFPKEGPSILRIQQVVRGDSAAYFCASSPRNSGDSYNEQFFGPGTRLTVL.

This chain uses TRBV7-8 with TRBJ2-7; the D is unclear. V lost 1 base and J lost 0, with 13 bases in between. CDR3 size: 16 residues. In germline, CDR1 is SGHVS, CDR2 FQNEAQ. DNA of the CDR3: TGTGCCAGCAGCTTAGGTGTCAGGAGAACCTCCTACGAGCAGTACTTC. Amino acid sequence: CASSLGVRRTSYEQYF.

The gene calls are TRBV29-1 and TRBJ2-5; D is tentatively TRBD1 or TRBD2 (5 bases each). CDR3 size: 14 residues. Germline values: CDR1 SQVTM, CDR2 ANQGSEA. Trimming cost V 1 base and J 3 bases, with 12 bases left between them. CDR3 protein: CSVEGGGSEETQYF. For the CDR3, the DNA is TGCAGCGTTGAAGGGGGCGGGTCGGAAGAGACCCAGTACTTC.